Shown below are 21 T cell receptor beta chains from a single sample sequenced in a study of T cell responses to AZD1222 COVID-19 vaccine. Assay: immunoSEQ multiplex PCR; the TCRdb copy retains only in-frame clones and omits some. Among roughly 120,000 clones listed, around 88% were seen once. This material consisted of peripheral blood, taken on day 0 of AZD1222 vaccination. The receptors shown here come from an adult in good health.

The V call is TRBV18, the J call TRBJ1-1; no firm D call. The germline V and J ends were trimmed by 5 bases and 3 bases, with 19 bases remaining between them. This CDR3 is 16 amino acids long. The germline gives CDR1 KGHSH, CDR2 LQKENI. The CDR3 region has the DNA TGTGCCAGCTCAAAGTTCGGGGTCGTTGGAGACACTGAAGCTTTCTTT. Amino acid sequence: CASSKFGVVGDTEAFF.

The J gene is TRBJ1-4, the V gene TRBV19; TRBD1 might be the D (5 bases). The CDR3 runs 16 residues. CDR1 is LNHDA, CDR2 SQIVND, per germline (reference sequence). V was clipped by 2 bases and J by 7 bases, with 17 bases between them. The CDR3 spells CASSISGTRGVEKLFF. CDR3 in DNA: TGTGCCAGTAGTATATCCGGGACGAGGGGAGTTGAAAAACTGTTTTTT.

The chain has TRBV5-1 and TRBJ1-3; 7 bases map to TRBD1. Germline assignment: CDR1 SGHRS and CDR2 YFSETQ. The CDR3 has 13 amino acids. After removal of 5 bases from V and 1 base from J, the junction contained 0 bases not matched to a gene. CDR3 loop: CASRTGSGNTIYF. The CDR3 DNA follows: TGCGCCAGCAGGACAGGGTCTGGAAACACCATATATTTT.

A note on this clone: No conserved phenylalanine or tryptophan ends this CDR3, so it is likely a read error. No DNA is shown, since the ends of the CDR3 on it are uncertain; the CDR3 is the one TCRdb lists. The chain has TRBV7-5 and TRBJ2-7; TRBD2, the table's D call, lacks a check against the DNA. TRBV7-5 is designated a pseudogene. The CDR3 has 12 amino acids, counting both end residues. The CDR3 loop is CVRSSTTDCPKY.

The CDR3: CASRGTMFYEQYF. CDR3 bases: TGTGCCAGCAGAGGGACTATGTTCTACGAGCAGTACTTC. The V gene is TRBV12-3 or TRBV12-4, the J gene TRBJ2-7; 7 positions agree with TRBD2. V gave up 6 bases and J gave up 3 bases; unmatched junction bases: 5. The CDR3 runs to 13 residues.

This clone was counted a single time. The CDR3 nucleotides read TGCGCCCGGATACAGGGAGAGGATGTTTATGAGCAGTTCTTC. As protein: CARIQGEDVYEQFF. V gene TRBV10-1 combines with J gene TRBJ2-1, with D possibly matching TRBD1 (6 bases). Between the trimmed V and J ends, which lost 11 bases and 8 bases, there was a span of 22 bases. Germline loops: CDR1 WNHNN, CDR2 SYGVQD (reference sequence). The CDR3 covers 14 residues.

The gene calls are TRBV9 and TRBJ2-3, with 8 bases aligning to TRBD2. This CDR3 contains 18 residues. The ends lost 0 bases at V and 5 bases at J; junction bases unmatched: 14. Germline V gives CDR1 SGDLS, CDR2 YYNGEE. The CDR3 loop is CASSVAGAGVNWVDTQYF. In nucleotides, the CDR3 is TGTGCCAGCAGCGTAGCTGGAGCGGGAGTCAATTGGGTAGATACGCAGTATTTT.

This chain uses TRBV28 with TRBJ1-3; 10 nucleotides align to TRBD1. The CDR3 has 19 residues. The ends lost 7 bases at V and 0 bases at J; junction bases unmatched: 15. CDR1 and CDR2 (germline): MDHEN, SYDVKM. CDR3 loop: CASKSTTGTGDFSGNTIYF. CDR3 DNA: TGTGCCAGCAAATCCACTACCGGGACAGGGGACTTCTCTGGAAACACCATATATTTT.

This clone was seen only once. In nucleotides, the CDR3 is TGTGCCAGCTCGCCCTCCGAGGAGACCCAGTACTTC. Its protein product is CASSPSEETQYF. The chain links TRBV18 to TRBJ2-5; the D is unclear. The length of the CDR3 is 12 residues. Germline V CDR1 and CDR2: KGHSH, LQKENI. With 6 bases removed from V and 5 bases from J, the gap between germline ends came to 10 bases.

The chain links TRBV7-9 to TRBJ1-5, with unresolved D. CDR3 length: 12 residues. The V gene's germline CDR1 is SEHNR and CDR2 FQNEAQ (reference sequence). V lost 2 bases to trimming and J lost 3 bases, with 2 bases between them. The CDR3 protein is CASSLTNQPQHF. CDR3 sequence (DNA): TGTGCCAGCAGCTTAACCAATCAGCCCCAGCATTTT.

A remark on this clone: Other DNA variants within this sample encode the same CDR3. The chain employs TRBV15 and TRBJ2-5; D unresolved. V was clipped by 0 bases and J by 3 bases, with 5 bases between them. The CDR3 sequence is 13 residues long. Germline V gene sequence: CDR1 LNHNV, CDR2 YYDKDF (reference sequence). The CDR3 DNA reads TGTGCCACCAGCAGAGATCTTAAAGAGACCCAGTACTTC. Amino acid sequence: CATSRDLKETQYF.

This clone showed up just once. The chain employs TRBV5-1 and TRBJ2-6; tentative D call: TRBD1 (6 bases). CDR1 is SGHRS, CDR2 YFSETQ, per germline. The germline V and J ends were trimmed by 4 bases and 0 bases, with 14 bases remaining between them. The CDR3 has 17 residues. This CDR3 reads CASSVGHPNSGANVLTF. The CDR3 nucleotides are TGCGCCAGCAGCGTGGGACACCCAAACTCTGGGGCCAACGTCCTGACTTTC.

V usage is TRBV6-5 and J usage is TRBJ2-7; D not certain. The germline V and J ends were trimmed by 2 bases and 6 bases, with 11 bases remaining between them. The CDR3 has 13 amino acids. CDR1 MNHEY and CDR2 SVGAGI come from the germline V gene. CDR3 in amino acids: CASSYMGSGEQYF. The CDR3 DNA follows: TGTGCCAGCAGTTACATGGGGTCCGGCGAGCAGTACTTC.

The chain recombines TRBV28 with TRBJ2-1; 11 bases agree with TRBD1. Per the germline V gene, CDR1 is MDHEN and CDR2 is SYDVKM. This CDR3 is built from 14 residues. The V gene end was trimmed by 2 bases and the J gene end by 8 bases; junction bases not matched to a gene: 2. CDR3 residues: CASSLRTGGDEQFF. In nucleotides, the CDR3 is TGTGCCAGCAGTTTAAGGACAGGGGGCGATGAGCAGTTCTTC. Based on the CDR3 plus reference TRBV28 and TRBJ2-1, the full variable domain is DVKVTQSSRYLVKRTGEKVFLECVQDMDHENMFWYRQDPGLGLRLIYFSYDVKMKEKGDIPEGYSVSREKKERFSLILESASTNQTSMYLCASSLRTGGDEQFFGPGTRLTVL.

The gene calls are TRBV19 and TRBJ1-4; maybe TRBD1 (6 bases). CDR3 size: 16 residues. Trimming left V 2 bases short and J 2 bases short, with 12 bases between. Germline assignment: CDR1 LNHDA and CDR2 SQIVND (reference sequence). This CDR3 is CASSITDRMTNEKLFF. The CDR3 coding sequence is TGTGCCAGTAGTATAACCGACAGGATGACTAATGAAAAACTGTTTTTT.

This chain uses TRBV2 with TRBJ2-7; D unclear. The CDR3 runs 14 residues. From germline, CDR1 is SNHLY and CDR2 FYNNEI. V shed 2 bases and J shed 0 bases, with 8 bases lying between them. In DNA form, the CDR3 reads TGTGCCAGCAGTGAACGTACAAGCTCCTACGAGCAGTACTTC. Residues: CASSERTSSYEQYF. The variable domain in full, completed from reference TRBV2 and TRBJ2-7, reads EPEVTQTPSHQVTQMGQEVILRCVPISNHLYFYWYRQILGQKVEFLVSFYNNEISEKSEIFDDQFSVERPDGSNFTLKIRSTKLEDSAMYFCASSERTSSYEQYFGPGTRLTVT.

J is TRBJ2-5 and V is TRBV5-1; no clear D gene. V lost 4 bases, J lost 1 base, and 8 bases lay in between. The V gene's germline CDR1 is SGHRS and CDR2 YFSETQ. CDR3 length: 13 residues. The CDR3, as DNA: TGCGCCAGCAGCAGAGTAGGCCAAGAGACCCAGTACTTC. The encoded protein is CASSRVGQETQYF.

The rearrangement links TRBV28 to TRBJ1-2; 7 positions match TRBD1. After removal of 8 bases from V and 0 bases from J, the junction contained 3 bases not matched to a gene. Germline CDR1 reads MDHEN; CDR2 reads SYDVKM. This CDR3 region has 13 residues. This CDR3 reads CASGTAANYGYTF. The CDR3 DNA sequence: TGTGCCAGCGGGACAGCCGCTAACTATGGCTACACCTTC.

CDR3 in amino acids: CASSLATSFIGELFF. Written as DNA, the CDR3 is TGCGCCAGCAGCTTGGCGACTAGTTTTATCGGGGAGCTGTTTTTT. The rearrangement joins TRBV5-1 to TRBJ2-2, with D tentatively TRBD2 (6 bases). The CDR3 has 15 amino acids. CDR1 is SGHRS and CDR2 is YFSETQ in the germline V gene. The V gene lost 0 bases and the J gene lost 7 bases, with 13 bases spanning the gap.

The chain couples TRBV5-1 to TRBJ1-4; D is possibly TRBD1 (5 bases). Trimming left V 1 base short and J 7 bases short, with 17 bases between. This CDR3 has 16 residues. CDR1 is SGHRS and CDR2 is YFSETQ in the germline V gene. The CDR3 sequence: CASSLISPGAGEKLFF. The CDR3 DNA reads TGCGCCAGCAGCTTGATCAGCCCCGGGGCGGGTGAAAAACTGTTTTTT.

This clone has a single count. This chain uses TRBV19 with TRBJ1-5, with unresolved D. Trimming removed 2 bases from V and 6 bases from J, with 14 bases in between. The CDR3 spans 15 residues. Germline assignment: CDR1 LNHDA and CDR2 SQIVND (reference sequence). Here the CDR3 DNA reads TGTGCCAGTAGTATACTAGGGTCGGGTGGTCAGCCCCAGCATTTT. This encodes CASSILGSGGQPQHF.